A single sample gave rise to the 5 T cell receptor beta chains below, sequenced in a study of brain T cells in children with intractable seizures. This table comes from immunoSEQ multiplex PCR, and its TCRdb copy is limited to in-frame clones, with some not included. The data contain under 400,000 clones, about 93% of them seen just once; the ten biggest clones take up about 6%. Time point specified: blood from clinic visit 5 months post-surgery; TSC patient then seizure free. Specimen: peripheral blood, collected roughly 5 months after surgery. These receptors came from a boy in the first two years of life with tuberous sclerosis and intractable seizures.

The V and J genes are TRBV14 and TRBJ2-1; a possible D gene is TRBD1 (5 bases). The V and J ends lost 0 bases and 4 bases respectively, with 10 bases between them. Germline V CDR1 and CDR2: SGHDN, FVKESK. CDR3 size: 15 residues. CDR3 protein: CASSQDLGDYNEQFF. CDR3 coding DNA: TGTGCCAGCAGCCAAGATCTAGGGGATTACAATGAGCAGTTCTTC.

The chain couples TRBV4-2 to TRBJ2-3; D possibly corresponds to TRBD2 (6 bases). Germline V gene data show CDR1 as LGHNA and CDR2 as YNFKEQ. The CDR3 loop spans 16 amino acids. V lost 1 base and J 3 bases, leaving 14 bases between the germline ends. In nucleotides, the CDR3 is TGTGCCAGCAGCCAAGGTTGGGGCGGGACGACAGATACGCAGTATTTT. This sequence encodes CASSQGWGGTTDTQYF.

This chain connects TRBV30 to TRBJ1-2, with a tentative D call TRBD1 (6 bases). The V gene lost 0 bases and the J gene lost 8 bases, with 13 bases spanning the gap. CDR1 GTSNPN and CDR2 SVGIG come from the germline V gene (reference sequence). The CDR3 extends over 13 amino acids. The CDR3 DNA is TGTGCCTGGAGTGTATCGTCCGGGGGCGGCTACACCTTC. Its translation: CAWSVSSGGGYTF.

This sequence joins TRBV11-3 and TRBJ2-1; D may match TRBD1 or TRBD2 (6 bases each). The germline V and J ends were trimmed by 0 bases and 7 bases, with 19 bases remaining between them. The CDR3 sequence is 17 residues long. Germline CDR1 SGHNT, CDR2 YENEEA. The CDR3 region has the DNA TGTGCCAGCAGCTTAGATAGGTCGAGGATAGGGGGGAATGAGCAGTTCTTC. Translated, it gives CASSLDRSRIGGNEQFF.

V and J are TRBV28 and TRBJ2-7, with D possibly TRBD2 on 5 matching bases. The V end lost 7 bases, the J end lost 3 bases, and 19 bases lay between the germline ends. The CDR3 contains 15 residues. Germline V gene lookup returns CDR1 MDHEN and CDR2 SYDVKM. The CDR3 sequence is CASTEVPVAGYEQYF. The CDR3, as DNA: TGTGCCAGCACCGAGGTTCCCGTGGCGGGCTACGAGCAGTACTTC.